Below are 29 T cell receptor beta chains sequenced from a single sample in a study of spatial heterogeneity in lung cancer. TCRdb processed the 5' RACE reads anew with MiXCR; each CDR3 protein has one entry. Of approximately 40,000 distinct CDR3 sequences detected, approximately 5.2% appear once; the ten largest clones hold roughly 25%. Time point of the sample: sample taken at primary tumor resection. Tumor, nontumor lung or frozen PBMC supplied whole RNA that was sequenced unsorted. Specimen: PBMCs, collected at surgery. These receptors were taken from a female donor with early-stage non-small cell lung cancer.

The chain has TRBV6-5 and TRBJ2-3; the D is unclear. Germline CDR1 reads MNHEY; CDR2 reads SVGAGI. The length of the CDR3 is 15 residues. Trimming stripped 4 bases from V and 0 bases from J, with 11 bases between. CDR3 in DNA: TGTGCCAGCAGTTTAGGTTCACCGAGCACAGATACGCAGTATTTT. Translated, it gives CASSLGSPSTDTQYF.

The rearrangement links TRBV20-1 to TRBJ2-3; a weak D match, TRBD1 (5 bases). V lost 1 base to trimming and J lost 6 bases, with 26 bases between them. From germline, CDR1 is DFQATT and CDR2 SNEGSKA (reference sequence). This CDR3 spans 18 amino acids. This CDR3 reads CSARGGAGIELLTDTQYF. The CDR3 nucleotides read TGCAGTGCTAGAGGTGGCGCAGGGATCGAGCTACTTACCGATACGCAGTATTTT.

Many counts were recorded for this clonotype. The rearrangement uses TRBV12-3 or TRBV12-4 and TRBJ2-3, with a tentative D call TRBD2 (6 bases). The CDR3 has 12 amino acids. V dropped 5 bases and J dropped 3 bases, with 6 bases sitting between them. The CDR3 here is CASSRGTDTQYF. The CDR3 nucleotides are TGTGCCAGCAGTCGGGGGACAGATACGCAGTATTTT.

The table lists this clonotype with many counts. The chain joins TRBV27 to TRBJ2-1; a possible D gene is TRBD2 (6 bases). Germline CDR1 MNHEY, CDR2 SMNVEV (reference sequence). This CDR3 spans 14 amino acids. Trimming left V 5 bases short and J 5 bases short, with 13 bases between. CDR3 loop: CASSPTGTDNEQFF. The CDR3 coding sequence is TGTGCCAGCAGTCCGACCGGGACTGACAATGAGCAGTTCTTC.

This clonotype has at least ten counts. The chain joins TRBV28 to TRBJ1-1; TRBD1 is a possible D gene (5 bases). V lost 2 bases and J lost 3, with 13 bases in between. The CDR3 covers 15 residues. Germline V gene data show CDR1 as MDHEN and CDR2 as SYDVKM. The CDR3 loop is CASSLPQWGDTEAFF. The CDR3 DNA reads TGTGCCAGCAGTTTACCCCAGTGGGGGGACACTGAAGCTTTCTTT. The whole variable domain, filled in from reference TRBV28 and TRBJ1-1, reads DVKVTQSSRYLVKRTGEKVFLECVQDMDHENMFWYRQDPGLGLRLIYFSYDVKMKEKGDIPEGYSVSREKKERFSLILESASTNQTSMYLCASSLPQWGDTEAFFGQGTRLTVV.

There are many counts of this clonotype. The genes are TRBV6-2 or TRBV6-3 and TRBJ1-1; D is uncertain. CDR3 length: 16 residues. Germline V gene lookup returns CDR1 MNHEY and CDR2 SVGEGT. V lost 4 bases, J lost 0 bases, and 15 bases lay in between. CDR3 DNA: TGTGCCAGCAGTTCCCTAGGGCAGGCATTGAACACTGAAGCTTTCTTT. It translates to CASSSLGQALNTEAFF.

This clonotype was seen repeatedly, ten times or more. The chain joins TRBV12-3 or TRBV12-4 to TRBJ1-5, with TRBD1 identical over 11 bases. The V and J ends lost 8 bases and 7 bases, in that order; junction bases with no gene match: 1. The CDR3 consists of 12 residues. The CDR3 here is CASRTGGQPQHF. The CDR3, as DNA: TGTGCCAGCCGGACAGGGGGCCAGCCCCAGCATTTT.

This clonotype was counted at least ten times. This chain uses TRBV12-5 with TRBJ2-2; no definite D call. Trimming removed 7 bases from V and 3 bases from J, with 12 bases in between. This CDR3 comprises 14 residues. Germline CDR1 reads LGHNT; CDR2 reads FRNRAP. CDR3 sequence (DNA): TGTGCTAGTGCTCGACACGGCGACACCGGGGAGCTGTTTTTT. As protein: CASARHGDTGELFF.

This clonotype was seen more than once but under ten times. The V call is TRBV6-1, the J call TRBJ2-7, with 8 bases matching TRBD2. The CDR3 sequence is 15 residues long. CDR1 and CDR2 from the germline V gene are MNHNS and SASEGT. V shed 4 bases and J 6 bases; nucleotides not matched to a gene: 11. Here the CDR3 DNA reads TGTGCCAGCAGTGCTTTTAGCGGGGCTCTGGGCGAGCAGTACTTC. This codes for CASSAFSGALGEQYF.

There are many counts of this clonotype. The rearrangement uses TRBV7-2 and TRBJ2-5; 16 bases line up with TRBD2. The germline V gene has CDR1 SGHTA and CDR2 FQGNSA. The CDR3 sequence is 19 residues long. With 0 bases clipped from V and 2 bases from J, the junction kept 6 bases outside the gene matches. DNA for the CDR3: TGTGCCAGCAGCTTAGCGCCGGGACTAGCGGGGGGGCCGCAAGAGACCCAGTACTTC. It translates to CASSLAPGLAGGPQETQYF.

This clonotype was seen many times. The CDR3, as DNA: TGTGCCAGCGCAAAGGCACTAGGACTAAACAATGAGCAGTTCTTC. This codes for CASAKALGLNNEQFF. This chain uses TRBV6-2 or TRBV6-3 with TRBJ2-1, with D possibly TRBD2 on 6 matching bases. Germline V gene lookup returns CDR1 MNHEY and CDR2 SVGEGT. The CDR3 sequence is 15 residues long. Trimming cost V 8 bases and J 5 bases, with 19 bases left between them.

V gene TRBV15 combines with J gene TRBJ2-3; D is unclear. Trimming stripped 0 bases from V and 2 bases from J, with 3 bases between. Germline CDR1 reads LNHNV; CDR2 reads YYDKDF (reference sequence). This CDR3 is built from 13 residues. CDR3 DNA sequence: TGTGCCACCAGCAGAGACTTCACAGATACGCAGTATTTT. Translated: CATSRDFTDTQYF.

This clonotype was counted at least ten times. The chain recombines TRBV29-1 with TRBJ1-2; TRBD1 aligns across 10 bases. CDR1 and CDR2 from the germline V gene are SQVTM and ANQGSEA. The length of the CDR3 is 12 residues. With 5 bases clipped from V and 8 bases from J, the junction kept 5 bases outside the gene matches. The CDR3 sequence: CSVTPTGGGYTF. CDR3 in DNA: TGCAGCGTTACCCCGACAGGGGGCGGCTACACCTTC.

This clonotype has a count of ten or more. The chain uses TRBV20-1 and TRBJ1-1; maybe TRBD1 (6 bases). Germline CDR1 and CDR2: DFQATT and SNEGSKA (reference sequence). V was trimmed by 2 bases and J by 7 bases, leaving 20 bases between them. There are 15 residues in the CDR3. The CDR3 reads CSARSGGGQVDEAFF. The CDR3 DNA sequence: TGCAGTGCTAGAAGCGGGGGGGGCCAAGTGGATGAAGCTTTCTTT.

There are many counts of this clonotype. The CDR3 region has the DNA TGCAGTGCTAGACTGCCAGTTGCCGGAAACACCATATATTTT. It translates to CSARLPVAGNTIYF. V gene TRBV20-1 combines with J gene TRBJ1-3, with D hard to call. Trimming removed 2 bases at V and 4 bases at J, with 12 bases between. CDR1 is DFQATT, CDR2 SNEGSKA, per germline (reference sequence). The CDR3 runs 14 residues.

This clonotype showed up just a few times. In DNA form, the CDR3 reads TGCGCCAGCAGCACGGGACAGGGGATCGGCACTGAAGCTTTCTTT. Protein sequence: CASSTGQGIGTEAFF. The chain recombines TRBV5-1 with TRBJ1-1; 10 positions match TRBD1. Germline-derived CDR1 and CDR2 are SGHRS and YFSETQ. The CDR3 spans 15 residues. With V trimmed by 4 bases and J by 4 bases, 7 bases remained unmatched.

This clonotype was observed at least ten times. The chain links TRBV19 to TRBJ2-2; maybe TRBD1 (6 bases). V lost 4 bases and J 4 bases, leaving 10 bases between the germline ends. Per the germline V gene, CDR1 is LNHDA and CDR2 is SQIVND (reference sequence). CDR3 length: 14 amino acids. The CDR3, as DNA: TGTGCCAGTAGTAACAGGGAAGGCACCGGGGAGCTGTTTTTT. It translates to CASSNREGTGELFF. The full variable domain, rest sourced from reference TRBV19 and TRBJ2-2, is DGGITQSPKYLFRKEGQNVTLSCEQNLNHDAMYWYRQDPGQGLRLIYYSQIVNDFQKGDIAEGYSVSREKKESFPLTVTSAQKNPTAFYLCASSNREGTGELFFGEGSRLTVL.

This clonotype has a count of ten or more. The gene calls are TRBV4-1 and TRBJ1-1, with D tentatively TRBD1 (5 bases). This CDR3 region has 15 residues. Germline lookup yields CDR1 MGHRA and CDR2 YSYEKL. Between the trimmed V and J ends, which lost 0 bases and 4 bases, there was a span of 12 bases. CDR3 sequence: CASSQDPRGSTEAFF. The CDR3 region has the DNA TGCGCCAGCAGCCAAGATCCCCGGGGGAGCACTGAAGCTTTCTTT.

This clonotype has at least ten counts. The CDR3 loop reads CASSLIIGGLAVYNEQFF. The CDR3 bases are TGTGCCAGCAGCTTAATAATAGGCGGACTAGCGGTATACAATGAGCAGTTCTTC. This chain links TRBV11-1 with TRBJ2-1, with TRBD2 identical over 10 bases. The trim removed 2 bases at V and 4 bases at J, leaving 11 bases unmatched. CDR3 length: 18 residues. Germline V gene data show CDR1 as SGHAT and CDR2 as FQDESV (reference sequence).

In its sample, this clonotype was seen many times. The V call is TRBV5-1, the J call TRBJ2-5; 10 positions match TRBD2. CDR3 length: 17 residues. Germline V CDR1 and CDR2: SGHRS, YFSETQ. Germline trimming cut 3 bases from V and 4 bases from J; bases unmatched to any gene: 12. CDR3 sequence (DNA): TGCGCCAGCAGCTGGACAGGAAGCGGGGGGGCCGGAGAGACCCAGTACTTC. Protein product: CASSWTGSGGAGETQYF.

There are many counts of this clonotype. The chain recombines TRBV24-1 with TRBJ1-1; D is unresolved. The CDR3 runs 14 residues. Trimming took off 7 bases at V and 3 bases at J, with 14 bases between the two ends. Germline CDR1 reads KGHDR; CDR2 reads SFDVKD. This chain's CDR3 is CATSPSGRYTEAFF. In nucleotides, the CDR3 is TGTGCCACCAGCCCATCGGGCAGATACACTGAAGCTTTCTTT.

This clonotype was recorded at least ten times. Here the CDR3 DNA reads TGCAGTGCTGGACGGGGGAATGAAAAACTGTTTTTT. Its protein product is CSAGRGNEKLFF. V is TRBV20-1 and J is TRBJ1-4; D might be TRBD1 (5 bases). This CDR3 spans 12 amino acids. V was cut by 5 bases and J by 5 bases, with 9 bases left in between. CDR1 and CDR2 from the germline V gene are DFQATT and SNEGSKA (reference sequence).

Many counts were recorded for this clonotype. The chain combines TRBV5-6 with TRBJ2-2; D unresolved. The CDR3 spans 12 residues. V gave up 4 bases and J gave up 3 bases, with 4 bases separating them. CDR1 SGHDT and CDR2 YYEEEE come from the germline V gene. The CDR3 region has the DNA TGTGCCAGCAGCCTATACACCGGGGAGCTGTTTTTT. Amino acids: CASSLYTGELFF.

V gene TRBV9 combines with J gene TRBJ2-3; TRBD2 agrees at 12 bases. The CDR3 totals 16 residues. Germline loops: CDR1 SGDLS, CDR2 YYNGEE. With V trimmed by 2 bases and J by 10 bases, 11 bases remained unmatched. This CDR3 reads CASSVDPSGGARAQYF. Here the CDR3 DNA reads TGTGCCAGCAGCGTCGACCCTAGCGGGGGGGCCAGGGCGCAGTATTTT.

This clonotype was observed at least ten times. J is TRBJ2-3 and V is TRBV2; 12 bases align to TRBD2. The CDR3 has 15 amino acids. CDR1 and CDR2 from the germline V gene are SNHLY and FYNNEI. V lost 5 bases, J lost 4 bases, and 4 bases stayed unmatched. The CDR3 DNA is TGTGCCAGCAGTAAGACTAGCGGGGGTGCAGATACGCAGTATTTT. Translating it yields CASSKTSGGADTQYF. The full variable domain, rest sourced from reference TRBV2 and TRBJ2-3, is EPEVTQTPSHQVTQMGQEVILRCVPISNHLYFYWYRQILGQKVEFLVSFYNNEISEKSEIFDDQFSVERPDGSNFTLKIRSTKLEDSAMYFCASSKTSGGADTQYFGPGTRLTVL.

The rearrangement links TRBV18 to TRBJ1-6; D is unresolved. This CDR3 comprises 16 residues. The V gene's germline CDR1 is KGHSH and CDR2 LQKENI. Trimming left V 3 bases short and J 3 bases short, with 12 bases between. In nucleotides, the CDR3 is TGTGCCAGCTCACCCGAGCGGGTGGGCTATAATTCACCCCTCCACTTT. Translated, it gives CASSPERVGYNSPLHF.

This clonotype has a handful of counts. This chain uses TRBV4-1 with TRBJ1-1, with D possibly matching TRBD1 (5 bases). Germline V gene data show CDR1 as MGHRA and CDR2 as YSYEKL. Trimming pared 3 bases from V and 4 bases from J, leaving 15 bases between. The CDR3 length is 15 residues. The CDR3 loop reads CASSQRAGLVTEAFF. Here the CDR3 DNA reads TGCGCCAGCAGCCAGAGGGCAGGGTTGGTCACTGAAGCTTTCTTT.

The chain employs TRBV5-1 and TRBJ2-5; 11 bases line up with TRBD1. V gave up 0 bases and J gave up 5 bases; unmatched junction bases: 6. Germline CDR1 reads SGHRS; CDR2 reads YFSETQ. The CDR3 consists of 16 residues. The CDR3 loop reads CASSLAWTGGRETQYF. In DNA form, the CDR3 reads TGCGCCAGCAGCTTGGCCTGGACAGGGGGCCGGGAGACCCAGTACTTC. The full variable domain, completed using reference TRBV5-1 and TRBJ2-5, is KAGVTQTPRYLIKTRGQQVTLSCSPISGHRSVSWYQQTPGQGLQFLFEYFSETQRNKGNFPGRFSGRQFSNSRSEMNVSTLELGDSALYLCASSLAWTGGRETQYFGPGTRLLVL.

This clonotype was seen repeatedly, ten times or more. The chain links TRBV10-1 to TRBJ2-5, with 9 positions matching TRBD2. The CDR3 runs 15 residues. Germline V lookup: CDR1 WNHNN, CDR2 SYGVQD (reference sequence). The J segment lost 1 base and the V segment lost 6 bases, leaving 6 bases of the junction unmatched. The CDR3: CASRAGGSTQETQYF. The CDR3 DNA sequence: TGCGCCAGCAGGGCGGGGGGGTCGACCCAAGAGACCCAGTACTTC.